This passage covers 27 T cell receptor beta chains from one sample sequenced in a study of T cells in localized non-small cell lung cancer. TCRdb keeps only in-frame clones here, not all; method: immunoSEQ multiplex PCR. The table includes 45,000 to 50,000 clones, around 86% detected once. The material sequenced was PBMCs, taken before any cancer treatment. The receptors were sampled from a man aged 40-75 years with stage II lung adenocarcinoma.

This clone was detected once. The genes are TRBV30 and TRBJ1-1, with a tentative D call TRBD1 (5 bases). The CDR3 has 14 amino acids. V was clipped by 2 bases and J by 3 bases, with 13 bases between them. Germline CDR1 GTSNPN, CDR2 SVGIG (reference sequence). CDR3 sequence (DNA): TGTGCCTGGAGTCCCACGGGGGGAGACACTGAAGCTTTCTTT. This gives the protein CAWSPTGGDTEAFF.

This chain's CDR3 is CASRQAQANYGYTF. CDR3 in DNA: TGTGCCAGCCGCCAGGCACAGGCTAACTATGGCTACACCTTC. The chain uses TRBV2 and TRBJ1-2, with D possibly TRBD1 on 5 matching bases. The CDR3 extends over 14 amino acids. V shed 8 bases and J shed 0 bases, with 13 bases lying between them. Germline assignment: CDR1 SNHLY and CDR2 FYNNEI.

This clone has only a few counts. V and J are TRBV11-2 and TRBJ2-2; no firm D call. The germline gives CDR1 SGHAT, CDR2 FQNNGV. The V gene lost 2 bases and the J gene lost 12 bases, with 7 bases spanning the gap. This CDR3 has 11 amino acids. DNA for the CDR3: TGTGCCAGCAGCTTATCTGGGCAGCTGTTTTTT. It specifies CASSLSGQLFF.

The J gene is TRBJ2-1, the V gene TRBV7-3; D is unclear. The CDR3 totals 13 residues. V lost 5 bases and J lost 9, with 14 bases in between. Germline values: CDR1 SGHTA, CDR2 FQGTGA. Written as DNA, the CDR3 is TGTGCCAGCAGCACGCGGACGCGAGGTGAGCAGTTCTTC. It codes for CASSTRTRGEQFF. Together with reference TRBV7-3 and TRBJ2-1, the CDR3 gives the full variable domain: GAGVSQTPSNKVTEKGKYVELRCDPISGHTALYWYRQSLGQGPEFLIYFQGTGAADDSGLPNDRFFAVRPEGSVSTLKIQRTERGDSAVYLCASSTRTRGEQFFGPGTRLTVL.

The chain couples TRBV5-1 to TRBJ2-7; 8 bases map to TRBD1. The V gene's germline CDR1 is SGHRS and CDR2 YFSETQ. This CDR3 region has 20 residues. V was pared by 0 bases and J by 3 bases, with 20 bases of the junction left unmatched. CDR3 nucleotide sequence: TGCGCCAGCAGCTTGGCCCCCCAGGGGGCGCGCAGAAATTTGGTCTACGAGCAGTACTTC. Residues: CASSLAPQGARRNLVYEQYF.

This rearrangement joins TRBV28 to TRBJ2-3; tentatively, D is TRBD1 (5 bases). The CDR3 loop spans 19 amino acids. The V gene's germline CDR1 is MDHEN and CDR2 SYDVKM. V was trimmed by 6 bases and J by 2 bases, leaving 27 bases between them. The CDR3 is CASRSLKDQGPLNTDTQYF. The CDR3 DNA reads TGTGCCAGCAGATCCCTCAAGGATCAGGGCCCCCTTAACACAGATACGCAGTATTTT.

In this sample, this clone turned up a few times. The chain has TRBV7-7 and TRBJ2-5, with unresolved D. Germline CDR1 reads SSHAT; CDR2 reads FNYEAQ (reference sequence). With 1 base removed from V and 7 bases from J, the gap between germline ends came to 7 bases. The CDR3 length is 12 residues. CDR3 sequence reads: CASSLEGLTQYF. The CDR3 nucleotides are TGTGCCAGCAGCTTAGAGGGCTTGACCCAGTACTTC. Looking up the rest from reference TRBV7-7 and TRBJ2-5 gives the full variable domain: GAGVSQSPRYKVTKRGQDVTLRCDPISSHATLYWYQQALGQGPEFLTYFNYEAQPDKSGLPSDRFSAERPEGSISTLTIQRTEQRDSAMYRCASSLEGLTQYFGPGTRLLVL.

About this clone itself: A read error may account for a junction end that differs from germline. V is TRBV6-5 and J is TRBJ1-5, with TRBD1 as a possible D gene (5 bases). The germline gives CDR1 MNHEY, CDR2 SVGAGI. The CDR3 has 14 residues. CDR3 region: CATTPGGSSQPQHF. The CDR3 coding sequence is TGTGCCACCACGCCGGGGGGAAGCAGTCAGCCCCAGCATTTT.

J is TRBJ2-3 and V is TRBV7-3, with D maybe TRBD1 (7 bases). V lost 5 bases, J lost 4 bases, and 22 bases lay in between. Germline CDR1 SGHTA, CDR2 FQGTGA. This CDR3 is 17 amino acids long. CDR3 nucleotide sequence: TGTGCCAGCAGCCCCCTGCTCCGGGGGACAGTGTCAGATACGCAGTATTTT. As protein: CASSPLLRGTVSDTQYF.

The J gene is TRBJ1-5, the V gene TRBV19; no reliable D call. The germline gives CDR1 LNHDA, CDR2 SQIVND (reference sequence). V was shortened by 4 bases and J by 13 bases, with 23 bases between the two germline ends. There are 15 residues in the CDR3. CDR3 protein: CASSNYGSVVSPQHF. The CDR3 coding sequence is TGTGCCAGTAGTAATTACGGCAGTGTCGTCAGCCCACAGCATTTT.

The chain couples TRBV5-6 to TRBJ2-7; 9 nucleotides align to TRBD2. The CDR3 sequence is 14 residues long. J lost 2 bases, V lost 4 bases, and 4 bases had no gene match. Germline CDR1 SGHDT, CDR2 YYEEEE. The CDR3 is CASSLRTSAYEQYV. The CDR3 bases are TGTGCCAGCAGCCTCCGGACTAGCGCCTACGAGCAGTACGTC.

V and J are TRBV5-1 and TRBJ2-2; TRBD1 matches 12 bases. Germline CDR1 reads SGHRS; CDR2 reads YFSETQ. This CDR3 comprises 17 residues. Losses at the gene ends were 2 bases for V and 7 bases for J; bases not matched to a gene: 9. CDR3 bases: TGCGCCAGCAGCTTTTTAGGGACAGGGGGCGCTTTCGGGGAGCTGTTTTTT. As protein: CASSFLGTGGAFGELFF. The whole variable domain, remainder taken from reference TRBV5-1 and TRBJ2-2, is KAGVTQTPRYLIKTRGQQVTLSCSPISGHRSVSWYQQTPGQGLQFLFEYFSETQRNKGNFPGRFSGRQFSNSRSEMNVSTLELGDSALYLCASSFLGTGGAFGELFFGEGSRLTVL.

This sequence joins TRBV15 and TRBJ2-2; no clear D. This CDR3 is built from 16 residues. Germline V gene sequence: CDR1 LNHNV, CDR2 YYDKDF (reference sequence). Trimming took off 6 bases at V and 0 bases at J, with 14 bases between the two ends. The CDR3 DNA follows: TGTGCCACCAGTCCTATGGGGTTAGCGAACACCGGGGAGCTGTTTTTT. It encodes CATSPMGLANTGELFF.

The rearrangement joins TRBV4-1 to TRBJ1-3; TRBD1 matches 7 bases. Germline CDR1 MGHRA, CDR2 YSYEKL. The CDR3 runs 16 residues. V shed 1 base and J 5 bases; nucleotides not matched to a gene: 8. As DNA, the CDR3 is TGCGCCAGCAGCCAAGGCTCACAGGGGCAGAGAAACACCATATATTTT. Residues: CASSQGSQGQRNTIYF.

This rearrangement joins TRBV11-2 to TRBJ2-5, with 7 bases matching TRBD1. The CDR3 runs 14 residues. The trim removed 0 bases at V and 2 bases at J, leaving 0 bases unmatched. CDR1 is SGHAT, CDR2 FQNNGV, per germline. The CDR3 DNA sequence: TGTGCCAGCAGCTTAGACAGGGGGCAAGAGACCCAGTACTTC. Translated, it gives CASSLDRGQETQYF. The complete variable domain, with remaining parts taken from reference TRBV11-2 and TRBJ2-5, reads EAGVAQSPRYKIIEKRQSVAFWCNPISGHATLYWYQQILGQGPKLLIQFQNNGVVDDSQLPKDRFSAERLKGVDSTLKIQPAKLEDSAVYLCASSLDRGQETQYFGPGTRLLVL.

The chain is built from TRBV4-1 and TRBJ2-3; 11 positions match TRBD2. The CDR3 totals 15 residues. Losses at the gene ends were 0 bases for V and 6 bases for J; bases not matched to a gene: 2. CDR1 MGHRA and CDR2 YSYEKL come from the germline V gene. CDR3 sequence: CASSQELAGEDTQYF. CDR3 in DNA: TGCGCCAGCAGCCAAGAACTAGCGGGGGAGGATACGCAGTATTTT.

The rearrangement uses TRBV28 and TRBJ2-1; the D call may be TRBD1 or TRBD2 (6 bases each). V shed 4 bases and J shed 8 bases, with 12 bases lying between them. Per the germline V gene, CDR1 is MDHEN and CDR2 is SYDVKM. This CDR3 spans 13 amino acids. CDR3 loop: CASSSGAGDEQFF. Here the CDR3 DNA reads TGTGCCAGCAGTTCGGGGGCCGGGGATGAGCAGTTCTTC.

The rearrangement joins TRBV7-2 to TRBJ1-2; 11 nucleotides align to TRBD1. This CDR3 spans 15 amino acids. V trimming: 1 base; J trimming: 4 bases; junction bases outside the gene matches: 2. Germline lookup yields CDR1 SGHTA and CDR2 FQGNSA. The CDR3 sequence: CASSLGGQGVYGYTF. In nucleotides, the CDR3 is TGTGCCAGCAGCTTAGGGGGACAGGGGGTCTATGGCTACACCTTC.

V is TRBV7-6 and J is TRBJ1-1, with D hard to call. The CDR3 extends over 14 amino acids. V lost 2 bases and J 0 bases, leaving 7 bases between the germline ends. CDR1 SGHVS and CDR2 FNYEAQ come from the germline V gene. Here the CDR3 DNA reads TGTGCCAGCAGCTTATCAACAGTGAACACTGAAGCTTTCTTT. It is translated as CASSLSTVNTEAFF.

This chain connects TRBV30 to TRBJ1-5; TRBD1 matches at 9 bases. The CDR3 spans 15 residues. The trim removed 1 base at V and 2 bases at J, leaving 3 bases unmatched. The germline CDR1 and CDR2 sequences are GTSNPN and SVGIG (reference sequence). CDR3 sequence (DNA): TGTGCCTGGAGTGCCCGGGACAGGGGCAATCAGCCCCAGCATTTT. Its translation: CAWSARDRGNQPQHF.

The rearrangement uses TRBV4-1 and TRBJ1-1, with TRBD1 matching over 7 bases. Germline CDR1 and CDR2: MGHRA and YSYEKL. J lost 3 bases, V lost 1 base, and 5 bases had no gene match. The CDR3 totals 15 residues. In nucleotides, the CDR3 is TGCGCCAGCAGCCAAGTATCAGGGGGGGACACTGAAGCTTTCTTT. Translation: CASSQVSGGDTEAFF.

V and J are TRBV6-1 and TRBJ1-5; no clear D. Deletions cut 5 bases from V and 0 bases from J, with 8 bases between. The CDR3 is 14 amino acids. CDR1 MNHNS and CDR2 SASEGT come from the germline V gene. The CDR3 region has the DNA TGTGCCAGCAGTAACCGACTTAGCAATCAGCCCCAGCATTTT. Protein sequence: CASSNRLSNQPQHF.

The V gene is TRBV5-6, the J gene TRBJ2-3; 7 bases agree with TRBD1. This CDR3 has 14 amino acids. CDR1 SGHDT and CDR2 YYEEEE come from the germline V gene. V was pared by 5 bases and J by 0 bases, with 3 bases of the junction left unmatched. This chain's CDR3 is CASSRQGSTDTQYF. As DNA, the CDR3 is TGTGCCAGCAGTCGACAGGGTAGCACAGATACGCAGTATTTT.

The V and J genes are TRBV4-1 and TRBJ1-1, with D perhaps matching TRBD1 (6 bases). The CDR3 spans 16 residues. Germline CDR1 is MGHRA and CDR2 is YSYEKL. Trimming took 1 base from V and 4 from J, leaving 16 bases between them. The CDR3 DNA is TGCGCCAGCAGCCAAGGAGTACGGGGGCAAGTCACTGAAGCTTTCTTT. Translating gives CASSQGVRGQVTEAFF.

This chain joins TRBV4-2 and TRBJ1-2; perhaps TRBD1 as D (6 bases). CDR1 LGHNA and CDR2 YNFKEQ come from the germline V gene. The CDR3 length is 15 residues. Trimming pared 0 bases from V and 2 bases from J, leaving 10 bases between. As DNA, the CDR3 is TGTGCCAGCAGCCAAGAGACAGGCGCGAACTATGGCTACACCTTC. Translating gives CASSQETGANYGYTF.

This chain joins TRBV30 and TRBJ1-2, with 7 nucleotides matching TRBD1. The V gene end was trimmed by 5 bases and the J gene end by 5 bases; junction bases not matched to a gene: 11. Germline CDR1 GTSNPN, CDR2 SVGIG (reference sequence). CDR3 length: 14 amino acids. CDR3 in amino acids: CAWGFTGETYGYTF. CDR3 sequence (DNA): TGTGCCTGGGGGTTTACAGGGGAAACGTATGGCTACACCTTC.

This clone was found a few times. The chain uses TRBV10-1 and TRBJ1-5; D remains unclear. Germline V gene lookup returns CDR1 WNHNN and CDR2 SYGVQD (reference sequence). The CDR3 is 15 amino acids. Trimming took 4 bases from V and 0 from J, leaving 10 bases between them. CDR3 region: CASSAGRYSNQPQHF. CDR3 sequence (DNA): TGCGCCAGCAGTGCGGGTCGATATAGCAATCAGCCCCAGCATTTT.